This T cell receptor beta chain was retrieved from a study of response to subunit inactivated influenza vaccine. This clonotype has more than one count but fewer than ten. A much larger clone differs by one base, so this may be a read error. TCRdb processed the RT-PCR reads anew with MiXCR; each CDR3 protein has one entry. The sample consists of roughly 500,000 distinct CDR3 sequences, roughly 25% of them appearing once. Trimming removed 2 bases at V and 1 base at J, with 5 bases between. The CDR3 length is 13 residues. Germline CDR1 is SQVTM and CDR2 is ANQGSEA. The same specimen was also included in a second study, on T cells expressing NK-cell markers. That publication notes: Generation of TCR beta cDNA was performed by 5'RACE template switching incorporating UMIs. Only alpha-beta TCR T cells were sorted in several experiments, using an anti-gamma-delta TCR antibody.

The sample was CD4+ T cells sorted from PBMCs, taken roughly 12 days after vaccination. The chain combines TRBV29-1 with TRBJ2-2, with D unresolved. This TCR came from a man aged 50 or older who received an inactivated influenza vaccine. The CDR3 sequence is CSVERENTGELFF. The CDR3 DNA reads as TGCAGCGTTGAAAGGGAGAACACCGGGGAGCTGTTTTTT.